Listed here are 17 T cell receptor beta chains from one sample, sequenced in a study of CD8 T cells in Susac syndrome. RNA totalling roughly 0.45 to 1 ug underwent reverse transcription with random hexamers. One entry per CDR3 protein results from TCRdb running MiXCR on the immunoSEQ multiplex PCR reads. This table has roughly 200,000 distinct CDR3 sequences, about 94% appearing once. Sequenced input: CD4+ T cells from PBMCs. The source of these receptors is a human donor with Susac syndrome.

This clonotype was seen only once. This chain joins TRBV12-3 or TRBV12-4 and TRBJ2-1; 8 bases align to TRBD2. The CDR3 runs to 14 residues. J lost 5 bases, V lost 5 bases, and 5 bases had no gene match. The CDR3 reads CASSPGLGNNEQFF. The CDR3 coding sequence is TGTGCCAGCAGTCCGGGACTAGGGAACAATGAGCAGTTCTTC.

CDR3 residues: CASSPDVYEQYF. The CDR3 DNA reads as TGTGCCAGCAGCCCCGACGTCTACGAGCAGTACTTC. The genes are TRBV6-2 or TRBV6-3 and TRBJ2-7; D is uncertain. The CDR3 is 12 amino acids. Per germline, CDR1 MNHEY and CDR2 SVGEGT. Trimming shortened V by 6 bases and J by 3 bases, and 9 bases separated the two germline ends.

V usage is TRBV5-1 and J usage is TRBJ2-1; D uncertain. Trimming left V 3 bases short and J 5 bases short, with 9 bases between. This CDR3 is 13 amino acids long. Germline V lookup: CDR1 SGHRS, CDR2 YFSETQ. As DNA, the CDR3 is TGCGCCAGCAGCTCAACCACTAACAATGAGCAGTTCTTC. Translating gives CASSSTTNNEQFF.

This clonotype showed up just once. The CDR3 sequence: CASSPGGRAGETQYF. CDR3 bases: TGTGCCAGCAGCCCAGGGGGGCGGGCCGGGGAGACCCAGTACTTC. This chain connects TRBV7-2 to TRBJ2-5, with D perhaps TRBD1 (7 bases). This CDR3 has 15 residues. The germline V gene encodes CDR1 SGHTA and CDR2 FQGNSA. V lost 5 bases to trimming and J lost 5 bases, with 18 bases between them. Variable domain in full (rest from reference TRBV7-2 and TRBJ2-5): GAGVSQSPSNKVTEKGKDVELRCDPISGHTALYWYRQSLGQGLEFLIYFQGNSAPDKSGLPSDRFSAERTGGSVSTLTIQRTQQEDSAVYLCASSPGGRAGETQYFGPGTRLLVL.

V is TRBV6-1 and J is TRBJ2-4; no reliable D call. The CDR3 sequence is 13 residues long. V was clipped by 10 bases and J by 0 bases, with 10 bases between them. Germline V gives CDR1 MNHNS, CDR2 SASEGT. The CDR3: CATTDLAKNIQYF. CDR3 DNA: TGTGCCACAACAGATCTAGCCAAAAACATTCAGTACTTC.

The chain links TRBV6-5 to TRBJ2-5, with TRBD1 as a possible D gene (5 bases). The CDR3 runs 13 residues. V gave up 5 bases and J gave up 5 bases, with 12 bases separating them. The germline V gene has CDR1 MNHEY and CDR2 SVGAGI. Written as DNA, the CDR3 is TGTGCCAGCAGTCTTAGGGGTCCGGAGACCCAGTACTTC. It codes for CASSLRGPETQYF.

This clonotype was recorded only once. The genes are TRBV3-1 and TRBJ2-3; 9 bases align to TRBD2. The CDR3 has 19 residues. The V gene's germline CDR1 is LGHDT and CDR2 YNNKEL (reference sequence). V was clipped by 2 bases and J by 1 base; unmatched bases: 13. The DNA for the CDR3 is TGTGCCAGCAGCCAACTGGCTGCGGGAGGGCCTCCTCGCACAGATACGCAGTATTTT. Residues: CASSQLAAGGPPRTDTQYF.

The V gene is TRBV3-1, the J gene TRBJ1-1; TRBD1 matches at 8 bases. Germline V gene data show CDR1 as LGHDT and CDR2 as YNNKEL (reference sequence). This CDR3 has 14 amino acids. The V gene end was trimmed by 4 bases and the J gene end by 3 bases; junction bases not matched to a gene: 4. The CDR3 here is CASSLAGGDTEAFF. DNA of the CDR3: TGTGCCAGCAGCCTGGCAGGGGGCGACACTGAAGCTTTCTTT.

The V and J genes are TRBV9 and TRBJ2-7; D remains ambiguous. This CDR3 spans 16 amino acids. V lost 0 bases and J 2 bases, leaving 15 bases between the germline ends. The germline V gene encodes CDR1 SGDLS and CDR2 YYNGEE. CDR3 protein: CASSVGVGFSTYEQYF. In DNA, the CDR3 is TGTGCCAGCAGCGTAGGTGTGGGGTTTAGTACCTACGAGCAGTACTTC.

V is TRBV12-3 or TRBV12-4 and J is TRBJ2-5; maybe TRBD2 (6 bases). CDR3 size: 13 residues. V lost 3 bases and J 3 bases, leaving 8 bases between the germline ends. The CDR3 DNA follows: TGTGCCAGCAGTTTCGGGGAGGAAGAGACCCAGTACTTC. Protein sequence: CASSFGEEETQYF.

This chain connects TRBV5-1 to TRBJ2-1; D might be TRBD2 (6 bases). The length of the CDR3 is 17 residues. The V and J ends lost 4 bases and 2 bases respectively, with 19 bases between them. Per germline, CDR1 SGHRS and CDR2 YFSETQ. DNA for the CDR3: TGCGCCAGCAGCCACGGGAGTGGGGGACCGACCTACAATGAGCAGTTCTTC. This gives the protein CASSHGSGGPTYNEQFF.

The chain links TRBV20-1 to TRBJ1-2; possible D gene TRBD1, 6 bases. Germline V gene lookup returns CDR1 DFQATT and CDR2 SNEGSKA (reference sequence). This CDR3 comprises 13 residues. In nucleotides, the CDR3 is TGCAGCGATTGGAGGGGGACTAACTATGGCTACACCTTC. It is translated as CSDWRGTNYGYTF.

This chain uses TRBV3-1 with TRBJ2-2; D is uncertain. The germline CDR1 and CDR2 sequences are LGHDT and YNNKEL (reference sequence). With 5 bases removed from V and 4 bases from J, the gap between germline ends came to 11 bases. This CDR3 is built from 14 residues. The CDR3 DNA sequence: TGTGCCAGCAGCGACCCCAGCTCCACCGGGGAGCTGTTTTTT. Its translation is CASSDPSSTGELFF.

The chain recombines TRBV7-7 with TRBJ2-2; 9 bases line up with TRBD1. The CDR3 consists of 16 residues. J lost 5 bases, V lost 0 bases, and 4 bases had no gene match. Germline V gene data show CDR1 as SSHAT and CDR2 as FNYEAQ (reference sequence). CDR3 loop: CASSLASGTGTGELFF. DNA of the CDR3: TGTGCCAGCAGCTTAGCTTCCGGGACAGGGACCGGGGAGCTGTTTTTT.

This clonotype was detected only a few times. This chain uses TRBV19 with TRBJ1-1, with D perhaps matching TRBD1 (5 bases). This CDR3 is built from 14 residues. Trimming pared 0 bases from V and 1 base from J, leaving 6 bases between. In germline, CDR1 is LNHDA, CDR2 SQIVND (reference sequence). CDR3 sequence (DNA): TGTGCCAGTAGTATAGACAGGGAGAACACTGAAGCTTTCTTT. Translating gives CASSIDRENTEAFF.

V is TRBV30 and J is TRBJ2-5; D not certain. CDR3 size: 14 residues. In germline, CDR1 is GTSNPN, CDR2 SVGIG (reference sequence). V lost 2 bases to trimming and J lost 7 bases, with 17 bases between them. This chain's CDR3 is CAWSTLGSGGTQYF. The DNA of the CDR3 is TGTGCCTGGAGTACGTTGGGGTCCGGTGGGACCCAGTACTTC.

CDR3 nucleotide sequence: TGTGCCAGCAGTTTCCGGTTACTGGAGACCCAGTACTTC. It is translated as CASSFRLLETQYF. The chain employs TRBV27 and TRBJ2-5; D call uncertain. Trimming stripped 3 bases from V and 5 bases from J, with 10 bases between. The CDR3 extends over 13 amino acids. The germline gives CDR1 MNHEY, CDR2 SMNVEV (reference sequence).